The 20 T cell receptor beta chains below all came from one sample that was sequenced in a study of blood T cell repertoires in COVID-19. TCRdb's copy holds only in-frame clones and misses some; the assay was immunoSEQ multiplex PCR. The sample consists of about 180,000 clones, approximately 80% of them appearing once. The sequenced sample consisted of PBMCs or T cells enriched from blood (not recorded which). The receptors were sampled from a man between 60 and 70 years old who had been exposed to COVID-19.

V is TRBV3-1 (or the pseudogene TRBV3-2) and J is TRBJ2-7; D is undetermined. V dropped 10 bases and J dropped 5 bases, with 18 bases sitting between them. CDR3 length: 13 residues. Germline values: CDR1 LGHDT, CDR2 YNNKEL (reference sequence). In nucleotides, the CDR3 is TGTGCCACCAAAGCCAAGATGGGCCACGAGCAGTACTTC. This sequence encodes CATKAKMGHEQYF.

Comment on this clone: The sample has other DNA sequences that encode this CDR3 too. The rearrangement links TRBV30 to TRBJ2-7, with no clear D. V shed 3 bases and J shed 5 bases, with 5 bases lying between them. Per the germline V gene, CDR1 is GTSNPN and CDR2 is SVGIG (reference sequence). The CDR3 has 10 residues. CDR3 DNA sequence: TGTGCCTGGAGCCGGGACGAGCAGTACTTC. It is translated as CAWSRDEQYF.

This clone was found once. J is TRBJ1-2 and V is TRBV27; 8 nucleotides match TRBD1. The length of the CDR3 is 15 residues. The germline V gene encodes CDR1 MNHEY and CDR2 SMNVEV (reference sequence). Trimming at V came to 4 bases and at J to 1 base, leaving 5 bases not matched to a gene. CDR3 DNA sequence: TGTGCCAGCAGTTCCCGACAGGGGAATAACTATGGCTACACCTTC. It is translated as CASSSRQGNNYGYTF.

This clone was picked up one time. This chain connects TRBV18 to TRBJ1-3; weak D call: TRBD1 (6 bases). The ends were cut back, 5 bases at V and 0 bases at J, with 11 bases in the middle. This CDR3 region has 15 residues. The germline V gene has CDR1 KGHSH and CDR2 LQKENI. The CDR3 DNA sequence: TGTGCCAGCTCAATTCGAGGGGGCTCTGGAAACACCATATATTTT. Translation: CASSIRGGSGNTIYF.

In this sample, this clone turned up once. CDR3 residues: CASSPIAEYEQYF. The CDR3 region has the DNA TGTGCCAGCTCACCAATAGCGGAGTACGAGCAGTACTTC. The gene calls are TRBV18 and TRBJ2-7, with D possibly TRBD2 on 6 matching bases. The CDR3 is made up of 13 amino acids. The germline gives CDR1 KGHSH, CDR2 LQKENI. Trimming pared 2 bases from V and 4 bases from J, leaving 9 bases between.

The chain has TRBV6-4 and TRBJ1-2; 8 bases agree with TRBD1. In germline, CDR1 is MRHNA, CDR2 SNTAGT. Trimming removed 5 bases from V and 7 bases from J; junction bases left unmatched: 9. This CDR3 has 14 amino acids. CDR3 sequence reads: CASSSSGGLSGYTF. DNA of the CDR3: TGTGCCAGCAGTTCCTCAGGGGGCTTAAGTGGCTACACCTTC.

This clone has more than one count but fewer than ten. V and J are TRBV5-1 and TRBJ2-7, with TRBD1 matching over 7 bases. The CDR3 extends over 15 amino acids. Germline CDR1 and CDR2: SGHRS and YFSETQ. After removal of 5 bases from V and 4 bases from J, the junction contained 12 bases not matched to a gene. DNA of the CDR3: TGCGCCAGCAGGGAGAGGACGACAGGGAAATACGAGCAGTACTTC. Amino acids: CASRERTTGKYEQYF.

The chain joins TRBV7-2 to TRBJ1-5; TRBD1 is a possible D gene (5 bases). Trimming removed 0 bases at V and 6 bases at J, with 12 bases between. The CDR3 runs 15 residues. Germline loops: CDR1 SGHTA, CDR2 FQGNSA. This CDR3 reads CASSLAQGGTQPQHF. CDR3 DNA sequence: TGTGCCAGCAGCTTAGCCCAGGGAGGCACTCAGCCCCAGCATTTT.

This rearrangement joins TRBV19 to TRBJ1-4, with 7 bases fitting TRBD1. The CDR3 is 17 residues long. The ends lost 5 bases at V and 8 bases at J; junction bases unmatched: 17. CDR1 LNHDA and CDR2 SQIVND come from the germline V gene (reference sequence). The CDR3 reads CASSPSTNRGTGEKLFF. The DNA for the CDR3 is TGTGCCAGTAGTCCGTCAACCAACAGGGGTACTGGAGAAAAACTGTTTTTT.

DNA of the CDR3: TGTGCCAGCAGATGGGACAGGACTGATAATTCACCCCTCCACTTT. Its translation is CASRWDRTDNSPLHF. This chain links TRBV6-5 with TRBJ1-6; TRBD1 matches at 8 bases. The CDR3 runs 15 residues. V was clipped by 6 bases and J by 5 bases; unmatched bases: 6. The germline CDR1 and CDR2 sequences are MNHEY and SVGAGI.

V and J are TRBV27 and TRBJ2-3; the match to TRBD2 covers 9 bases. Trimming cost V 6 bases and J 5 bases; bases outside gene matches: 9. CDR1 MNHEY and CDR2 SMNVEV come from the germline V gene (reference sequence). This CDR3 is 15 amino acids long. The CDR3 reads CASRTLGLARDTQYF. The CDR3 DNA reads TGTGCCAGCAGGACTCTGGGACTAGCTAGAGATACGCAGTATTTT.

This chain uses TRBV19 with TRBJ2-2, with 8 bases lining up with TRBD1. V was pared by 10 bases and J by 5 bases, with 3 bases of the junction left unmatched. CDR1 is LNHDA, CDR2 SQIVND, per germline (reference sequence). There are 12 residues in the CDR3. CDR3 residues: CATRDRTGELFF. The CDR3 nucleotides are TGTGCCACCCGGGACAGGACCGGGGAGCTGTTTTTT.

The chain joins TRBV27 to TRBJ1-1; D gene ambiguous. CDR1 is MNHEY and CDR2 is SMNVEV in the germline V gene (reference sequence). With 7 bases removed from V and 0 bases from J, the gap between germline ends came to 12 bases. The CDR3 contains 14 residues. The CDR3 coding sequence is TGTGCCAGCAAATATGGCACGATGAACACTGAAGCTTTCTTT. This encodes CASKYGTMNTEAFF.

This clone was observed once. This chain joins TRBV4-3 and TRBJ2-1; 8 bases agree with TRBD1. The junction had 6 bases not matched to a gene; V was cut back by 4 bases and J by 7 bases. Looked up from germline, CDR1 is LGHNA and CDR2 is YSLEER. This CDR3 spans 14 amino acids. The CDR3 DNA reads as TGCGCCAGCAGCCCTAGGACAGGGAAAAATGAGCAGTTCTTC. It yields the protein CASSPRTGKNEQFF.

V and J are TRBV18 and TRBJ2-3, with 13 positions matching TRBD2. Trimming took 6 bases from V and 3 from J; bases not matched to a gene: 9. This CDR3 is built from 17 residues. Germline lookup yields CDR1 KGHSH and CDR2 LQKENI. CDR3 nucleotide sequence: TGTGCCAGCTCTCCCGGGACTAGCGGGATAGGAACAGATACGCAGTATTTT. Its protein is CASSPGTSGIGTDTQYF. Together with reference TRBV18 and TRBJ2-3, the CDR3 gives the full variable domain: NAGVMQNPRHLVRRRGQEARLRCSPMKGHSHVYWYRQLPEEGLKFMVYLQKENIIDESGMPKERFSAEFPKEGPSILRIQQVVRGDSAAYFCASSPGTSGIGTDTQYFGPGTRLTVL.

This chain uses TRBV6-1 with TRBJ2-1; no reliable D call. The V and J ends lost 2 bases and 0 bases respectively, with 14 bases between them. This CDR3 has 17 residues. Germline V lookup: CDR1 MNHNS, CDR2 SASEGT. As DNA, the CDR3 is TGTGCCAGCAGTGAATACCTCAGTTCCAGCTCCTACAATGAGCAGTTCTTC. Translated, it gives CASSEYLSSSSYNEQFF.

The chain uses TRBV7-2 and TRBJ1-1; D is perhaps TRBD1 (5 bases). The CDR3 extends over 13 amino acids. V was pared by 5 bases and J by 1 base, with 8 bases between. Germline V gives CDR1 SGHTA, CDR2 FQGNSA. As DNA, the CDR3 is TGTGCCAGCAGCCAGACAGCGAACACTGAAGCTTTCTTT. This translates into CASSQTANTEAFF. Drawing the rest from reference TRBV7-2 and TRBJ1-1, the complete variable domain is GAGVSQSPSNKVTEKGKDVELRCDPISGHTALYWYRQSLGQGLEFLIYFQGNSAPDKSGLPSDRFSAERTGGSVSTLTIQRTQQEDSAVYLCASSQTANTEAFFGQGTRLTVV.

V and J are TRBV9 and TRBJ2-3, with 10 bases that match TRBD1. The CDR3 extends over 16 amino acids. V lost 4 bases, J lost 4 bases, and 9 bases stayed unmatched. In germline, CDR1 is SGDLS, CDR2 YYNGEE. The CDR3 bases are TGTGCCAGCAGCCCCCGGGACAGGGGTCGTCCAGATACGCAGTATTTT. It is translated as CASSPRDRGRPDTQYF.

This clone was counted many times. This rearrangement joins TRBV5-6 to TRBJ1-1, with 9 bases fitting TRBD1. Germline CDR1 is SGHDT and CDR2 is YYEEEE. V lost 4 bases and J lost 5; bases outside the gene matches: 15. The CDR3 consists of 17 residues. The CDR3 nucleotides read TGTGCCAGCAGCCCTCCCCTGGACAGGGGAGGAGGAACTGAAGCTTTCTTT. Its protein is CASSPPLDRGGGTEAFF.

This clone appeared a few times. The rearrangement joins TRBV19 to TRBJ2-7; possibly TRBD2 for D (6 bases). Trimming took off 4 bases at V and 6 bases at J, with 16 bases between the two ends. Germline V lookup: CDR1 LNHDA, CDR2 SQIVND (reference sequence). The CDR3 is made up of 14 amino acids. The chain's CDR3 is CASSTRGLPGEQYF. The CDR3 DNA follows: TGTGCCAGTAGTACCCGGGGACTCCCAGGCGAGCAGTACTTC.